One and the same sample provided the 2 T cell receptor beta chains below, sequenced in a study of cytomegalovirus exposure and HLA in healthy donors. PCR amplification relied on 60 Vbeta primers (plus 13 Jbeta primers). The table came from immunoSEQ multiplex PCR; TCRdb's copy has only in-frame clones and leaves some out. The sample table sets out 100,000 to 150,000 clones. The material sequenced was PBMCs. The receptors stem from a man younger than 30 in good health and CMV-seronegative.

V gene TRBV30 combines with J gene TRBJ1-2; a weak D match, TRBD1 (5 bases). The CDR3 runs to 14 residues. Trimming pared 3 bases from V and 0 bases from J, leaving 11 bases between. The V gene's germline CDR1 is GTSNPN and CDR2 SVGIG (reference sequence). As DNA, the CDR3 is TGTGCCTGGAGCCGAAGCAGGGCTAACTATGGCTACACCTTC. This translates into CAWSRSRANYGYTF. Drawing the rest from reference TRBV30 and TRBJ1-2, the complete variable domain is SQTIHQWPATLVQPVGSPLSLECTVEGTSNPNLYWYRQAAGRGLQLLFYSVGIGQISSEVPQNLSASRPQDRQFILSSKKLLLSDSGFYLCAWSRSRANYGYTFGSGTRLTVV.

The chain employs TRBV7-9 and TRBJ1-1, with D perhaps TRBD1 (6 bases). Between the trimmed V and J ends, which lost 8 bases and 4 bases, there was a span of 17 bases. The germline V gene encodes CDR1 SEHNR and CDR2 FQNEAQ (reference sequence). CDR3 size: 14 residues. The CDR3 is CASAWGLSSTEAFF. The CDR3 DNA reads TGTGCCAGCGCATGGGGGCTAAGTTCCACTGAAGCTTTCTTT.